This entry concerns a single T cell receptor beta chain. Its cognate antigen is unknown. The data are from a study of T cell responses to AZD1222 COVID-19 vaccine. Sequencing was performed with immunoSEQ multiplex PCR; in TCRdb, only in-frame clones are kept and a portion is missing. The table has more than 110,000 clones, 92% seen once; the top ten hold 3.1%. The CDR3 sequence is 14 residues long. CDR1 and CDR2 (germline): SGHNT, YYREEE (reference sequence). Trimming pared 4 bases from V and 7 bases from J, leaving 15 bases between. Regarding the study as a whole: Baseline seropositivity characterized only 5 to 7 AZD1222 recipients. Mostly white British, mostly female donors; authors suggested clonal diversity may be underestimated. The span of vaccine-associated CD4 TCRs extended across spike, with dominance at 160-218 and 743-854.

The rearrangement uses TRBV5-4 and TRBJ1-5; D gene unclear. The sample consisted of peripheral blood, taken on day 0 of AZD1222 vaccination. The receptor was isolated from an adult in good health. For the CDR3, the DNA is TGTGCCAGCAGCACCGGGCCCCTGGGGCAGCCCCAGCATTTT. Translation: CASSTGPLGQPQHF.